What follows are 18 T cell receptor beta chains derived from one specimen sequenced in a study of control samples from healthy donors and cancer patients. The assay was immunoSEQ multiplex PCR, and TCRdb's table has in-frame clones only and misses some. The data show roughly 140,000 clones, with about 93% seen just once and under 2.5% held by the top ten. The sample taken for sequencing was blood. The receptors originated from a man aged 50-59 years in good health.

V is TRBV24-1 and J is TRBJ2-3, with TRBD2 matching 8 bases. Germline CDR1 and CDR2: KGHDR and SFDVKD. CDR3 size: 17 residues. V lost 2 bases, J lost 1 base, and 7 bases stayed unmatched. The CDR3, as DNA: TGTGCCACCAGTGATTCCATTTTAGCGGGACGCACAGATACGCAGTATTTT. Translated, it gives CATSDSILAGRTDTQYF.

The chain carries TRBV5-4 and TRBJ2-5, with 13 bases fitting TRBD2. J gave up 2 bases and V 4 bases, and 5 bases lay outside the gene matches. Germline loops: CDR1 SGHNT, CDR2 YYREEE (reference sequence). The CDR3 runs to 16 residues. This CDR3 reads CASSPEGLAGQETQYF. CDR3 DNA sequence: TGTGCCAGCAGCCCGGAGGGACTAGCGGGGCAAGAGACCCAGTACTTC.

This sequence joins TRBV6-5 and TRBJ1-2; possible D gene TRBD1, 5 bases. CDR1 is MNHEY, CDR2 SVGAGI, per germline. V was shortened by 5 bases and J by 6 bases, with 16 bases between the two germline ends. This CDR3 is built from 14 residues. CDR3 in DNA: TGTGCCAGCAGTACCCGGGGCAGGCTCGATGGCTACACCTTC. The encoded protein is CASSTRGRLDGYTF.

The chain has TRBV6-5 and TRBJ2-7; possibly TRBD1 or TRBD2 for D (5 bases each). The CDR3 length is 15 residues. Trimming cost V 2 bases and J 1 base, with 12 bases left between them. From germline, CDR1 is MNHEY and CDR2 SVGAGI. DNA for the CDR3: TGTGCCAGCAGTTACGCATACGGGGCGTCCTACGAGCAGTACTTC. This translates into CASSYAYGASYEQYF.

This clone came up once. The chain carries TRBV28 and TRBJ2-7; D may be TRBD1 or TRBD2 (5 bases each). The CDR3 has 12 residues. V was cut by 2 bases and J by 4 bases, with 6 bases left in between. Germline V CDR1 and CDR2: MDHEN, SYDVKM. The CDR3 bases are TGTGCCAGCAGTTTAGGGGGATACGAGCAGTACTTC. Translating it yields CASSLGGYEQYF.

The J gene is TRBJ1-1, the V gene TRBV7-9, with D uncertain. The germline V and J ends were trimmed by 5 bases and 3 bases, with 4 bases remaining between them. Germline assignment: CDR1 SEHNR and CDR2 FQNEAQ (reference sequence). The length of the CDR3 is 11 residues. The CDR3 is CASSLDTEAFF. CDR3 nucleotide sequence: TGTGCCAGCAGCCTAGACACTGAAGCTTTCTTT. The full variable domain, in which reference TRBV7-9 and TRBJ1-1 provide the parts outside the CDR3, is DTGVSQNPRHKITKRGQNVTFRCDPISEHNRLYWYRQTLGQGPEFLTYFQNEAQLEKSRLLSDRFSAERPKGSFSTLEIQRTEQGDSAMYLCASSLDTEAFFGQGTRLTVV.

This clone was detected a few times. This rearrangement joins TRBV27 to TRBJ2-5; D perhaps matches TRBD2 (6 bases). Germline CDR1 is MNHEY and CDR2 is SMNVEV (reference sequence). Between the trimmed V and J ends, which lost 4 bases and 5 bases, there was a span of 14 bases. The CDR3 consists of 14 residues. The CDR3: CASSSRRGLETQYF. CDR3 DNA: TGTGCCAGCAGTTCCCGCCGGGGGTTGGAGACCCAGTACTTC.

This rearrangement joins TRBV6-5 to TRBJ2-7; 12 bases match TRBD2. The V gene end was trimmed by 6 bases and the J gene end by 3 bases; junction bases not matched to a gene: 6. The CDR3 has 15 amino acids. Germline V lookup: CDR1 MNHEY, CDR2 SVGAGI. The CDR3 DNA reads TGTGCCAGCAGACCAGGACTAGCGGGGATCTACGAGCAGTACTTC. Translating it yields CASRPGLAGIYEQYF.

V is TRBV6-5 and J is TRBJ2-1, with TRBD2 matching over 12 bases. The CDR3 loop spans 14 amino acids. Germline loops: CDR1 MNHEY, CDR2 SVGAGI. Trimming cost V 5 bases and J 7 bases; bases outside gene matches: 3. The CDR3 loop reads CASSHGLAGNEQFF. The CDR3 DNA follows: TGTGCCAGCAGTCACGGACTAGCGGGAAATGAGCAGTTCTTC.

The genes are TRBV5-1 and TRBJ2-3; TRBD2 is a possible D gene (6 bases). Germline V CDR1 and CDR2: SGHRS, YFSETQ. With 1 base removed from V and 8 bases from J, the gap between germline ends came to 14 bases. The CDR3 contains 14 residues. DNA for the CDR3: TGCGCCAGCAGCTTGCCCTCTGGAGCGGGTACGCAGTATTTT. This gives the protein CASSLPSGAGTQYF.

The chain has TRBV6-6 and TRBJ1-4; possible D gene TRBD1, 5 bases. Germline V gene lookup returns CDR1 MNHNY and CDR2 SVGAGI (reference sequence). The CDR3 has 14 amino acids. The V end was cut by 6 bases, the J end by 0 bases, with 8 bases between. CDR3 nucleotides: TGTGCCAGCAGGGGGGAAGCAACTAATGAAAAACTGTTTTTT. It encodes CASRGEATNEKLFF.

The J gene is TRBJ1-3, the V gene TRBV5-1; 7 bases match TRBD1. The CDR3 loop spans 15 amino acids. Germline CDR1 reads SGHRS; CDR2 reads YFSETQ. The V segment lost 4 bases and the J segment 0 bases; nucleotides outside the gene matches: 4. CDR3 sequence: CASSQQGSSGNTIYF. The CDR3 DNA sequence: TGCGCCAGCAGCCAACAGGGGTCCTCTGGAAACACCATATATTTT.

The chain uses TRBV4-1 and TRBJ2-2, with no clear D. Per germline, CDR1 MGHRA and CDR2 YSYEKL. The CDR3 totals 12 residues. The V end was cut by 1 base, the J end by 5 bases, with 2 bases between. CDR3 sequence (DNA): TGCGCCAGCAGCCAAGGGACCGGGGAGCTGTTTTTT. This gives the protein CASSQGTGELFF.

CDR3 sequence (DNA): TGCGCCAGCAGCCACGATGCTAGCTCCTCCTACAATGAGCAGTTCTTC. Its translation is CASSHDASSSYNEQFF. This chain links TRBV4-1 with TRBJ2-1, with D possibly being TRBD2 (5 bases). Germline CDR1 reads MGHRA; CDR2 reads YSYEKL. The CDR3 is 16 residues long. Trimming cost V 3 bases and J 0 bases, with 12 bases left between them.

As to this clone: The junction differs from germline at one of its ends, possibly a read error. The chain has TRBV14 and TRBJ1-2, with D hard to call. Germline V gene lookup returns CDR1 SGHDN and CDR2 FVKESK. The CDR3 runs 12 residues. CDR3 nucleotide sequence: TGTGCCAGCAGGCAAGACGGCTCAGGCTACACCTTC. This codes for CASRQDGSGYTF.

The CDR3 nucleotides are TGTGCCACCAGTGAACGGACTAGCGGGAAGAGAGATACGCAGTATTTT. It is translated as CATSERTSGKRDTQYF. This chain links TRBV24-1 with TRBJ2-3, with 12 bases aligning to TRBD2. The germline gives CDR1 KGHDR, CDR2 SFDVKD. With V trimmed by 4 bases and J by 5 bases, 6 bases remained unmatched. The CDR3 runs to 16 residues.

The chain links TRBV5-5 to TRBJ2-6; 8 nucleotides align to TRBD1. The CDR3 spans 18 residues. CDR1 is SGHKS, CDR2 YYEKEE, per germline (reference sequence). J was trimmed by 0 bases and V by 3 bases; bases with no gene match: 8. The CDR3 spells CASSSISGTGSGANVLTF. DNA of the CDR3: TGTGCCAGCAGCTCGATATCCGGGACAGGCTCTGGGGCCAACGTCCTGACTTTC.

The gene calls are TRBV20-1 and TRBJ1-5, with no clear D. Germline loops: CDR1 DFQATT, CDR2 SNEGSKA (reference sequence). This CDR3 is 14 amino acids long. V dropped 3 bases and J dropped 0 bases, with 9 bases sitting between them. The CDR3 DNA reads TGCAGTGCTAGTGACGGTACTAGCAATCAGCCCCAGCATTTT. Protein: CSASDGTSNQPQHF.